The T cell receptor (beta chain) described here comes from a study of T cell repertoires in cytomegalovirus infection. Study details: Indications came from public TCR beta signatures; they pointed to CMV infection and to a matching HLA type. Study conclusions and caveats: HLA-C-restricted CMV clonotypes gave the most frequent clonotype in two of eight donors. Carriers of CMV and the relevant HLA type were discriminated by public TCR beta frequency.

The J segment lost 6 bases and the V segment lost 5 bases, leaving 9 bases of the junction unmatched. The CDR3 covers 16 residues. In germline, CDR1 is MDHEN, CDR2 SYDVKM. MiXCR was run by TCRdb on the reads, yielding one entry per CDR3 protein. Of about 400,000 distinct CDR3 sequences listed, around 18% are singletons. At least ten counts were recorded for this clonotype. Its antigen remains unknown. The sequence was collected from a human donor in good health (CMV status not recorded). Some clones in this sample may be carry-over from other donors' samples. Material: PBMCs. The V and J genes are TRBV28 and TRBJ1-5, with 11 bases aligning to TRBD1. The CDR3 DNA is TGTGCCAGCAGTCCCTCCGGGACAGGGGGTGGTCAGCCCCAGCATTTT. Its translation: CASSPSGTGGGQPQHF.